This passage covers 10 T cell receptor beta chains from one sample sequenced in a study of T cell clonotyping in hematopoietic cell transplantation. Clones were read by immunoSEQ multiplex PCR, and TCRdb kept only the in-frame ones, dropping some. The top ten clones hold 6% to 8% of a sample with 10,000 to 15,000 clones, around nine tenths of them seen once. The material was PBMCs, obtained 100 days after allogeneic stem cell transplant. The receptors stem from a female patient between 50 and 60 years old who had an allogeneic stem cell transplant from an unrelated donor, so the T cells may come from the graft donor. Some clones in this sample may be carry-over from other donors' samples.

The chain joins TRBV20-1 to TRBJ2-3; unclear D gene. This CDR3 region has 10 residues. Per the germline V gene, CDR1 is DFQATT and CDR2 is SNEGSKA (reference sequence). V was clipped by 6 bases and J by 4 bases, with 5 bases between them. The CDR3 loop reads CSAKADTQYF. For the CDR3, the DNA is TGCAGTGCCAAGGCAGATACGCAGTATTTT.

This rearrangement joins TRBV4-1 to TRBJ2-3, with TRBD2 matching over 11 bases. Germline-derived CDR1 and CDR2 are MGHRA and YSYEKL. The CDR3 consists of 18 residues. The V gene end was trimmed by 1 base and the J gene end by 7 bases; junction bases not matched to a gene: 13. In DNA, the CDR3 is TGCGCCAGCAGCCAAGGATCGGCTAGCGGGGGGCCGGCAAATACGCAGTATTTT. It codes for CASSQGSASGGPANTQYF.

V usage is TRBV29-1 and J usage is TRBJ1-1; no reliable D call. Between the trimmed V and J ends, which lost 7 bases and 2 bases, there was a span of 5 bases. CDR3 size: 10 residues. Germline V gene data show CDR1 as SQVTM and CDR2 as ANQGSEA. The CDR3 region has the DNA TGCAGCGCCCAAAACACTGAAGCTTTCTTT. Translation: CSAQNTEAFF.

The V gene is TRBV6-5, the J gene TRBJ1-4; no firm D call. The CDR3 sequence is 11 residues long. V shed 6 bases and J shed 8 bases, with 7 bases lying between them. The germline V gene has CDR1 MNHEY and CDR2 SVGAGI. The CDR3 DNA reads as TGTGCCAGCAGATTGGGGGAAAAACTGTTTTTT. It yields the protein CASRLGEKLFF.

As DNA, the CDR3 is TGTGCCAGCAGCCCCCGACTAGCAGATACGCAGTATTTT. It encodes CASSPRLADTQYF. This rearrangement joins TRBV4-2 to TRBJ2-3; a possible D gene is TRBD2 (6 bases). The germline V gene encodes CDR1 LGHNA and CDR2 YNFKEQ. The CDR3 contains 13 residues. The V end lost 4 bases, the J end lost 4 bases, and 9 bases lay between the germline ends.

The chain is built from TRBV11-2 and TRBJ2-5, with D tentatively TRBD2 (6 bases). The germline V gene has CDR1 SGHAT and CDR2 FQNNGV. V was trimmed by 1 base and J by 5 bases, leaving 17 bases between them. The CDR3 spans 16 residues. The CDR3: CASSLGTGSPVETQYF. DNA for the CDR3: TGTGCCAGCAGCTTAGGAACCGGGAGCCCCGTTGAGACCCAGTACTTC.

The chain has TRBV6-1 and TRBJ2-6; a weak D match, TRBD1 (5 bases). CDR1 is MNHNS, CDR2 SASEGT, per germline. V was clipped by 2 bases and J by 2 bases, with 10 bases between them. The length of the CDR3 is 16 residues. CDR3 loop: CASSETAGTGANVLTF. CDR3 nucleotides: TGTGCCAGCAGTGAAACAGCAGGGACTGGGGCCAACGTCCTGACTTTC.

The J gene is TRBJ1-2, the V gene TRBV6-6; the match to TRBD1 covers 8 bases. Germline V CDR1 and CDR2: MNHNY, SVGAGI (reference sequence). Trimming removed 6 bases from V and 8 bases from J; junction bases left unmatched: 11. The CDR3 is 14 residues long. CDR3 region: CASSPVQGAGGYTF. The CDR3 DNA follows: TGTGCCAGCAGCCCCGTTCAGGGGGCGGGGGGCTACACCTTC.

This clone was seen only once. The genes are TRBV7-2 and TRBJ1-2, with 11 positions matching TRBD1. CDR1 and CDR2 (germline): SGHTA, FQGNSA. Losses at the gene ends were 2 bases for V and 7 bases for J; bases not matched to a gene: 3. The CDR3 loop spans 14 amino acids. CDR3 region: CASSLWTGGAGYTF. The CDR3 DNA follows: TGTGCCAGCAGCTTATGGACAGGGGGCGCTGGCTACACCTTC.

This clone has just a few counts. The V gene is TRBV30, the J gene TRBJ2-1; D gene unclear. The CDR3 has 10 amino acids. The germline V gene has CDR1 GTSNPN and CDR2 SVGIG (reference sequence). The germline V and J ends were trimmed by 2 bases and 5 bases, with 1 base remaining between them. CDR3 nucleotide sequence: TGTGCCTGGAGTCACAATGAGCAGTTCTTC. Residues: CAWSHNEQFF.